This TCR beta chain was found in a study of blood T cells in healthy people across ages. Notes on the study in general: For the donors, CMV status was unknown and possibly confounded expanded clonotype changes.

Sample-barcoded 5' priming and a J-beta primer mix drove a second PCR of roughly 7 to 11 cycles. A single record per CDR3 protein comes from TCRdb applying MiXCR to the 5' RACE reads. The data show 1.5 million to 2 million distinct CDR3 sequences, with 49% seen just once and roughly 2.1% held by the top ten. Concerning this clonotype: Its target is not known.

This CDR3 has 16 amino acids. From germline, CDR1 is SGHRS and CDR2 YFSETQ. With V trimmed by 4 bases and J by 3 bases, 7 bases remained unmatched. The TCR originated in a woman aged 40 to 50 in good health. The rearrangement links TRBV5-1 to TRBJ1-1, with 12 bases identical to TRBD1. The sequencing sample was made of blood. The chain's CDR3 is CASSIGTGGHDTEAFF. The CDR3 nucleotides are TGCGCCAGCAGCATCGGGACAGGGGGCCATGACACTGAAGCTTTCTTT.